These 4 T cell receptor beta chains originate from one sample sequenced in a study of shared clonotypes between healthy human individuals. Sequenced by immunoSEQ multiplex PCR; TCRdb stores in-frame clones only, minus some. Of some 1,400,000 clones in the sample, over 95% were seen once. The sequenced sample consisted of naive CD4+ T cells sorted from blood. Noted subset: CD45RA+ positively selected. These receptors all stem from a young man in good health.

This clone appeared a single time. The chain uses TRBV7-2 and TRBJ2-7; 7 positions match TRBD2. In germline, CDR1 is SGHTA, CDR2 FQGNSA. There are 15 residues in the CDR3. Trimming took 6 bases from V and 2 from J; bases not matched to a gene: 10. In DNA, the CDR3 is TGTGCCAGCAGGGTAGGGGAGGGGTTCACCTACGAGCAGTACTTC. It is translated as CASRVGEGFTYEQYF.

The V call is TRBV7-9, the J call TRBJ2-5; D is undetermined. Germline CDR1 reads SEHNR; CDR2 reads FQNEAQ (reference sequence). CDR3 length: 12 residues. Trimming took 8 bases from V and 5 from J, leaving 12 bases between them. CDR3 coding DNA: TGTGCCAGCGGTTTAGGGTTGGAGACCCAGTACTTC. Protein sequence: CASGLGLETQYF.

The chain couples TRBV5-1 to TRBJ2-2; tentatively, D is TRBD1 (5 bases). Germline V CDR1 and CDR2: SGHRS, YFSETQ. CDR3 length equals 13 residues. V lost 4 bases and J lost 8, with 12 bases in between. CDR3 DNA sequence: TGCGCCAGCAGCGTGGCGACAGTTGGGGAGCTGTTTTTT. This gives the protein CASSVATVGELFF.

V gene TRBV5-4 combines with J gene TRBJ2-7; 7 bases match TRBD1. The CDR3 extends over 16 amino acids. CDR1 and CDR2 (germline): SGHNT, YYREEE (reference sequence). J was trimmed by 1 base and V by 4 bases; bases with no gene match: 11. CDR3 amino acids: CASSKEPGQLSYEQYF. The CDR3 DNA follows: TGTGCCAGCAGCAAGGAACCGGGACAGTTGTCCTACGAGCAGTACTTC.